This T cell receptor (beta chain) was recovered during a study of blood T cell repertoires in COVID-19. Turning to the study itself: Samples of COVID-19 (acute and convalescent) were obtained from the United States, Italy and Spain. The cDNA or gDNA used as material had been derived from T cells, B-cell-depleted T cells, or PBMCs.

Per the study methods: Reference gene primers were amplified, and this amplification served to estimate nucleated cell counts. The protocol was immunoSEQ multiplex PCR, while the TCRdb copy is restricted to in-frame clones and leaves out a portion. The V and J calls and clone size come from that table; D and trimming were worked out from the DNA. In the table there are 140,000 to 150,000 clones, over 70% of which are singletons. V lost 2 bases and J 0 bases, leaving 7 bases between the germline ends. The CDR3 loop spans 14 amino acids. The germline V gene encodes CDR1 LNHDA and CDR2 SQIVND (reference sequence).

The sequenced sample consisted of peripheral blood. The clonotype originates from a man aged 50-60 years who had recovered from COVID-19. The chain has TRBV19 and TRBJ1-1, with TRBD1 as a possible D gene (5 bases). CDR3 in amino acids: CASSINRMNTEAFF. The DNA of the CDR3 is TGTGCCAGTAGTATAAACAGGATGAACACTGAAGCTTTCTTT.